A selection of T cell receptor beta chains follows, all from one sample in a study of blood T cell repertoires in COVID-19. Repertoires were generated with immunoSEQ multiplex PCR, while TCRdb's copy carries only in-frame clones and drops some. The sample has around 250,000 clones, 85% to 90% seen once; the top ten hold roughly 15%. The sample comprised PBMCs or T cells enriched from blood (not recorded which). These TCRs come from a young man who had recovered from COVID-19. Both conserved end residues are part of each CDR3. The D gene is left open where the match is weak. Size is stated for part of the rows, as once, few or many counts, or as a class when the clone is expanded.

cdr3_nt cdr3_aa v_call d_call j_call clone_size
TGTGCCAGCAGCCCAACCAACGGGTACAATGAGCAGTTCTTC CASSPTNGYNEQFF TRBV13 NA TRBJ2-1 once
TGCGCCAGCGCCCCGGGACTAGCGTCGTACGAGCAGTACTTC CASAPGLASYEQYF TRBV4-1 TRBD2 TRBJ2-7 NA
TGTGCCAGCAGTTTAGGGGCTGGGACAGGGATGGCGCCCATATATTTT CASSLGAGTGMAPIYF TRBV28 TRBD1 TRBJ1-3 NA
TGTGCCTGGAACAGGGCGACGACCAACTATGGCTACACCTTC CAWNRATTNYGYTF TRBV30 NA TRBJ1-2 NA
TGCGCCAGCAGCCCCGGGAGCCAGTTTGGAGGCGAGCAGTACTTC CASSPGSQFGGEQYF TRBV4-1 NA TRBJ2-7 NA
TGCGCCAGCAGCCAAGATGACAGGGGGCTGGGAGATACGCAGTATTTT CASSQDDRGLGDTQYF TRBV4-1 TRBD1 TRBJ2-3 NA
TGCGCCAGCAGCCAAGATCCGGGACAGAACTACCAAGAGACCCAGTACTTC CASSQDPGQNYQETQYF TRBV4-1 TRBD1 TRBJ2-5 few
TGTGCCAGCCGGAGGACAGGGGAATACAATGAGCAGTTCTTC CASRRTGEYNEQFF TRBV2 TRBD1 TRBJ2-1 NA
TGTGCCAGCAGTCCGACAGGGGACCAAGAGACCCAGTACTTC CASSPTGDQETQYF TRBV7-9 TRBD1 TRBJ2-5 NA
TGTGCCACCAGTGGGTTAGCGTACAATGAGCAGTTCTTC CATSGLAYNEQFF TRBV24-1 NA TRBJ2-1 NA
TGTGCCAGCAGCCAAGAGCCTAGCGGGAGGCACGGCTTCTACAATGAGCAGTTCTTC CASSQEPSGRHGFYNEQFF TRBV4-2 TRBD2 TRBJ2-1 NA
TGTGCCACCAGAAGTGGGGCAAATGAGCAGTTCTTC CATRSGANEQFF TRBV15 NA TRBJ2-1 once
TGTGCCAGCTCACCGGGACTAGCGGTAAACGCCGGGGAGCTGTTTTTT CASSPGLAVNAGELFF TRBV18 TRBD2 TRBJ2-2 NA
TGTGCCACCAGTGATTCCCTGCCAGGGGGCAACACAGATACGCAGTATTTT CATSDSLPGGNTDTQYF TRBV24-1 TRBD1 TRBJ2-3 NA
TGTGCCAGCAGCGCGTTGGGGGCTGCAGATACGCAGTATTTT CASSALGAADTQYF TRBV9 NA TRBJ2-3 NA
TGCGCCAGCCGACGAGAACAGGGGTCCTACGAGCAGTACTTC CASRREQGSYEQYF TRBV5-1 TRBD1 TRBJ2-7 NA
TGTGCCAGTAGTGTCGGTGGGGGGGGCACTGAAGCTTTCTTT CASSVGGGGTEAFF TRBV19 NA TRBJ1-1 NA
TGTGCCAGCAGTGCGAGACAGAGGAACACTGAAGCTTTCTTT CASSARQRNTEAFF TRBV25-1 NA TRBJ1-1 NA
TGTGCCAGCAGCCAGTTTCGAGGCGAGACCCAGTACTTC CASSQFRGETQYF TRBV3-1/TRBV3-2 NA TRBJ2-5 NA
TGCGCCAGCAGCCGTTCCTTTTTACCGGGACAGAGCCTTCAAGAGACCCAGTACTTC CASSRSFLPGQSLQETQYF TRBV5-1 TRBD1 TRBJ2-5 NA
TGTGCCAGCAGTTACGGAGGCACGCGAAACACTGAAGCTTTCTTT CASSYGGTRNTEAFF TRBV6-5 NA TRBJ1-1 NA
TGCGCCAGCAGCTTCTCCCGGCCGGGGCAAGAGACCCAGTACTTC CASSFSRPGQETQYF TRBV5-1 NA TRBJ2-5 NA
TGCAGCGTGGTCGGGACTGCTTGGACTGAAGCTTTCTTT CSVVGTAWTEAFF TRBV29-1 NA TRBJ1-1 NA
TGTGCCAGCAGCTGGGGAGTGTGGGCGGGGGCGAGCTCCTACAATGAGCAGTTCTTC CASSWGVWAGASSYNEQFF TRBV5-6 NA TRBJ2-1 NA
TGCGCCAGCAGAACGGGACATCCGATCGAGACCCAGTACTTC CASRTGHPIETQYF TRBV5-1 NA TRBJ2-5 NA
TGCAGCGTTGCGGGGGGAAGCTCCTACGAGCAGTACTTC CSVAGGSSYEQYF TRBV29-1 TRBD2 TRBJ2-7 NA
TGTGCCAGCAGCTTCCAACTATCGGGGAGCGGTGAAGCTTTCTTT CASSFQLSGSGEAFF TRBV7-2 NA TRBJ1-1 NA